Listed below are T cell receptor beta chains from one sample, sequenced in a study of beta chain features in type 1 diabetes. Only in-frame clones appear in the TCRdb table, and some are missing; sequencing was by immunoSEQ multiplex PCR. Among fewer than 300,000 clones listed, over 20% were seen once. Sample: naive CD4+ T cells from blood. These TCRs come from a woman between 40 and 50 years old with type 1 diabetes. The CDR3 runs from the conserved cysteine through the conserved F or W. Each record gives: V gene, clone size, CDR3 protein. Only some rows state a clone size, as once, few, many or a class for expanded clones.

>TRBV12-5|-
CASGARQENIQYF
>TRBV30|few
CAWIGAGAHEQYF
>TRBV18|few
CASSRLDRGRTEAFF
>TRBV15|-
CATSRNPDNPGYTF
>TRBV30|-
CAWSPTGGEQYF
>TRBV7-2|-
CASSFQTGTYEQYF
>TRBV29-1|few
CSAGQGKNYGYTF
>TRBV7-6|-
CASSLTSSGANVLTF
>TRBV5-1|few
CASRLAETYEQYF
>TRBV9|few
CASTQGTDGELFF
>TRBV30|-
CAWAQGSQETQYF
>TRBV5-4|few
CASSMESGGRNGYTF
>TRBV5-4|-
CASSLRREAEKLFF
>TRBV19|few
CASSPQGSKRNQPQHF
>TRBV5-1|few
CASSLKGTGRTEQYF
>TRBV7-2|-
CASSVDRGREKLFF
>TRBV13|-
CASRHDTDTQYF
>TRBV5-1|few
CASSRGPESNQPQHF
>TRBV28|few
CASSSGGYGYTF
>TRBV19|-
CASSISGVGTEAFF
>TRBV19|few
CASTPGGETQYF
>TRBV5-1|few
CASSFLRGEGYEQYF
>TRBV7-2|once
CASSLDWATDTQYF
>TRBV9|-
CASSAQTSGGNTGELFF
>TRBV30|-
CAWSEDRGETQYF
>TRBV10-3|-
CAMRTPPRTEAFF